The rows below give T cell receptor beta chains drawn from one sample of a study of molecular identifiers for immune sequencing clone quantification. TCRdb re-analysed the PCR reads in MiXCR, keeping a single row per CDR3 protein. The repertoire has about 640,000 distinct CDR3 sequences, about 20% of them found once; the top ten carry roughly 0.85%. Sequenced material: naive CD8+ T cells from blood, with Jurkat cell RNA spiked in. The receptors originated from a human donor in good health. Some libraries in this study had Jurkat cell RNA spiked in. CDR3s include the opening cysteine and the closing phenylalanine or tryptophan. The order of the fields is V gene, J gene, clone size, D gene, CDR3 protein, CDR3 DNA. A D gene is named only where the DNA matches it firmly. Only part of the rows carry a size: once, few, many, or a class if the clone is expanded.

TRBV20-1	TRBJ2-3	NA	TRBD2	CSARSEGTSGGGYTDTQYF	TGCAGTGCTAGATCGGAGGGGACTAGCGGGGGGGGCTACACAGATACGCAGTATTTT
TRBV27	TRBJ2-6	few	NA	CASSLSGGSGANVLTF	TGTGCCAGCAGTTTATCAGGGGGGTCTGGGGCCAACGTCCTGACTTTC
TRBV29-1	TRBJ2-3	many	TRBD2	CSVVLGTSGTDTQYF	TGCAGCGTTGTTTTAGGGACTAGCGGCACAGATACGCAGTATTTT
TRBV30	TRBJ1-2	few	TRBD1	CAWSVGFPGGVGYTF	TGTGCCTGGAGTGTAGGATTTCCAGGGGGCGTTGGCTACACCTTC
TRBV19	TRBJ2-1	few	TRBD2	CASSIGLAGAWNEQFF	TGTGCCAGTAGTATCGGACTAGCGGGCGCCTGGAATGAGCAGTTCTTC
TRBV19	TRBJ2-4	many	TRBD2	CASRGLADIQYF	TGTGCCAGTAGGGGACTAGCGGACATTCAGTACTTC
TRBV4-1	TRBJ1-2	many	NA	CASRRTATTNYGYTF	TGCGCCAGCAGAAGGACAGCGACAACTAACTATGGCTACACCTTC
TRBV6-2/TRBV6-3	TRBJ2-7	many	TRBD2	CASSYSLTGLAGHEQYF	TGTGCCAGCAGTTACTCCCTAACGGGACTAGCGGGACACGAGCAGTACTTC
TRBV12-3/TRBV12-4	TRBJ2-2	few	TRBD1	CASSSRGSGTGAGELFF	TGTGCCAGCAGTTCCCGGGGATCCGGGACAGGGGCCGGGGAGCTGTTTTTT
TRBV27	TRBJ2-5	many	NA	CASSSRQLNQETQYF	TGTGCCAGCAGTTCACGACAACTTAACCAAGAGACCCAGTACTTC
TRBV29-1	TRBJ1-1	many	NA	CSVPKGQGTNTEAFF	TGCAGCGTTCCTAAGGGGCAGGGGACGAACACTGAAGCTTTCTTT
TRBV4-1	TRBJ2-1	many	NA	CASSQVAGQGEQFF	TGCGCCAGCAGCCAAGTAGCGGGACAGGGTGAGCAGTTCTTC
TRBV7-9	TRBJ2-2	many	NA	CASSLFESRSWELFF	TGTGCCAGTAGCTTATTCGAAAGTAGAAGCTGGGAGCTGTTTTTT
TRBV30	TRBJ1-4	few	NA	CAWSSVDSFNEKLFF	TGTGCCTGGAGTTCAGTAGACAGTTTTAATGAAAAACTGTTTTTT
TRBV28	TRBJ2-7	NA	NA	CASSPGAAYEQCF	TGTGCCAGCAGTCCAGGGGCTGCCTACGAGCAGTGCTTC
TRBV4-1	TRBJ2-7	NA	NA	CASSHESGLREQYF	TGCGCCAGCAGCCATGAATCAGGCCTCCGGGAGCAGTACTTC
TRBV2	TRBJ2-5	few	NA	CASSEGSWETQYF	TGTGCCAGCAGTGAAGGCAGCTGGGAGACCCAGTACTTC
TRBV20-1	TRBJ2-1	once	TRBD2	CSARGGVRGNEQFF	TGCAGTGCTAGGGGGGGGGTGAGGGGCAATGAGCAGTTCTTC